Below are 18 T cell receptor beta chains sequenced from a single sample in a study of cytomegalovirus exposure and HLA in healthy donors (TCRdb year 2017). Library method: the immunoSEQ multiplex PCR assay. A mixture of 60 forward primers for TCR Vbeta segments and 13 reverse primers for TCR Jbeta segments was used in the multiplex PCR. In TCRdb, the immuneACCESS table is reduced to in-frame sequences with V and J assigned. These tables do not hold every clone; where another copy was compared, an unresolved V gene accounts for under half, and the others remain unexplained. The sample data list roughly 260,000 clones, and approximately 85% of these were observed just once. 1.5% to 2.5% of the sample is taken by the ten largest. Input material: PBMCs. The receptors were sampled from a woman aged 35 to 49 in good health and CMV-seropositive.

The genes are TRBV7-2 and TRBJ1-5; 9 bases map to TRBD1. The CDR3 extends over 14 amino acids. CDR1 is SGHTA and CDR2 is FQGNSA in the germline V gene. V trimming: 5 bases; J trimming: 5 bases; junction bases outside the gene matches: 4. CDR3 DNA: TGTGCCAGCAGCCGGACAGGGGAACATCAGCCCCAGCATTTT. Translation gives CASSRTGEHQPQHF. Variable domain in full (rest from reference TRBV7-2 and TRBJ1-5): GAGVSQSPSNKVTEKGKDVELRCDPISGHTALYWYRQSLGQGLEFLIYFQGNSAPDKSGLPSDRFSAERTGGSVSTLTIQRTQQEDSAVYLCASSRTGEHQPQHFGDGTRLSIL.

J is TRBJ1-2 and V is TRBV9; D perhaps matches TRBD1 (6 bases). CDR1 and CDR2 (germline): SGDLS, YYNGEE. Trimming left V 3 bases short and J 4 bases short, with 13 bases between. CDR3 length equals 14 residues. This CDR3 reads CASSARDMSYGYTF. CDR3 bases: TGTGCCAGCAGCGCCAGGGACATGAGCTATGGCTACACCTTC.

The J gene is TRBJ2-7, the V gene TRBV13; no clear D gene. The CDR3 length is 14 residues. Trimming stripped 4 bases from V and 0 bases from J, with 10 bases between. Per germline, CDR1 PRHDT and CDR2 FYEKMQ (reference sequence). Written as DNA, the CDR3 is TGTGCCAGCAGCTGGCGACTCAGCTCCTACGAGCAGTACTTC. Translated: CASSWRLSSYEQYF.

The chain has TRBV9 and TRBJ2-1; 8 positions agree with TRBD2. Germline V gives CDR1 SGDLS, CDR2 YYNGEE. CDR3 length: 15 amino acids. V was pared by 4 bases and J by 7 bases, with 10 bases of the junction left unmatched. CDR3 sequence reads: CASSPTSGSRNEQFF. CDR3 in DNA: TGTGCCAGCAGCCCAACTAGCGGTTCGAGGAATGAGCAGTTCTTC.

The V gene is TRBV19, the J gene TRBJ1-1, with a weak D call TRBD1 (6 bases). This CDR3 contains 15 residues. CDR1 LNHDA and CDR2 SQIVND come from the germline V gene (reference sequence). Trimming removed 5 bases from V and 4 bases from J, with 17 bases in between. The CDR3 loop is CASSRDGGLGTEAFF. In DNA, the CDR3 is TGTGCCAGTAGTCGAGACGGGGGGCTTGGCACTGAAGCTTTCTTT.

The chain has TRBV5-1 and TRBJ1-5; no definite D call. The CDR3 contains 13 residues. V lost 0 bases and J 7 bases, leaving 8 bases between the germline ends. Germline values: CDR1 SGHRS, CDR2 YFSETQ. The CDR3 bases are TGCGCCAGCAGCTTGGAGGGAGGCCAGCCCCAGCATTTT. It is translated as CASSLEGGQPQHF.

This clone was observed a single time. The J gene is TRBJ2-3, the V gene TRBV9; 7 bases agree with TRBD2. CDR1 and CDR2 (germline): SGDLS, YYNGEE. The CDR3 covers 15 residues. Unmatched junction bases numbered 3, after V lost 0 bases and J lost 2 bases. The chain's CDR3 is CASSVASGYTDTQYF. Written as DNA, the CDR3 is TGTGCCAGCAGCGTAGCTAGCGGATACACAGATACGCAGTATTTT.

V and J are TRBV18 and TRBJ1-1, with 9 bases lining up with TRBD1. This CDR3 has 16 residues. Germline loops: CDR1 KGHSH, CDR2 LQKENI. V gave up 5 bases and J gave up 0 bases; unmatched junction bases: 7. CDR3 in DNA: TGTGCCAGCTCAACCCAACAGGGGGCGGTGAACACTGAAGCTTTCTTT. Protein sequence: CASSTQQGAVNTEAFF.

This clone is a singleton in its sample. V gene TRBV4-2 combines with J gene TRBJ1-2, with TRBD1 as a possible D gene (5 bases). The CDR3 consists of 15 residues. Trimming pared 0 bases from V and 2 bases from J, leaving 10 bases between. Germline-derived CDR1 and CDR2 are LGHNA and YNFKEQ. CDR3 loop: CASSQDQGINYGYTF. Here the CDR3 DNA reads TGTGCCAGCAGCCAAGACCAGGGTATCAACTATGGCTACACCTTC.

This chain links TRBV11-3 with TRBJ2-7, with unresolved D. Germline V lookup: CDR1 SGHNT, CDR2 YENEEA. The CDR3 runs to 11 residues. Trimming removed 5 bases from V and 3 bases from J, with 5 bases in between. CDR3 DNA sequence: TGTGCCAGCAGCACCTACTACGAGCAGTACTTC. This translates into CASSTYYEQYF. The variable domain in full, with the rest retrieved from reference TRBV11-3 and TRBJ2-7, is EAGVVQSPRYKIIEKKQPVAFWCNPISGHNTLYWYLQNLGQGPELLIRYENEEAVDDSQLPKDRFSAERLKGVDSTLKIQPAELGDSAVYLCASSTYYEQYFGPGTRLTVT.

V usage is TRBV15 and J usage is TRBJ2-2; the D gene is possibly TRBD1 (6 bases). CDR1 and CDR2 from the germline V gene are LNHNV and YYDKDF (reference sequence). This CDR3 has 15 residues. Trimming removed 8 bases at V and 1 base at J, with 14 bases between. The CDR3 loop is CATGSPGQNTGELFF. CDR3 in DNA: TGTGCCACCGGGTCTCCGGGACAGAACACCGGGGAGCTGTTTTTT.

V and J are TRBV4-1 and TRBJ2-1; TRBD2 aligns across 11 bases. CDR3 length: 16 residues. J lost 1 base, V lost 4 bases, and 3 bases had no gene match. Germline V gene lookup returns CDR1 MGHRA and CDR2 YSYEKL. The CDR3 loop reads CASSRGLAESYNEQFF. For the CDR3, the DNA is TGCGCCAGCAGCCGGGGACTAGCGGAATCCTACAATGAGCAGTTCTTC.

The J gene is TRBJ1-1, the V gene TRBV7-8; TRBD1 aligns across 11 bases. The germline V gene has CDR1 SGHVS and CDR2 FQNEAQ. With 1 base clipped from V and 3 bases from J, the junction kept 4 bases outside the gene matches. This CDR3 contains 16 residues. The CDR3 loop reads CASSLGTGGAYTEAFF. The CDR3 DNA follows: TGTGCCAGCAGCTTAGGGACAGGGGGCGCTTACACTGAAGCTTTCTTT.

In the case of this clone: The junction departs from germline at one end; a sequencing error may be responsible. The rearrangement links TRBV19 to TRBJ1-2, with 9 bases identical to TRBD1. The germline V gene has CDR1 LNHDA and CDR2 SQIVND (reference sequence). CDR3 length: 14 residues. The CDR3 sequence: CASSLETGGYGYTF. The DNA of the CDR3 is TGTGCCAGTAGTCTAGAGACAGGGGGCTATGGCTACACCTTC.

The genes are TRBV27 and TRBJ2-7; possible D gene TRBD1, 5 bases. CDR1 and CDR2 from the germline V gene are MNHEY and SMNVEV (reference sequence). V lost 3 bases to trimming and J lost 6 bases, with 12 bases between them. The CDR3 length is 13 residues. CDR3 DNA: TGTGCCAGCAGTTTGGGGCGGACGGGCGAGCAGTACTTC. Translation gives CASSLGRTGEQYF.

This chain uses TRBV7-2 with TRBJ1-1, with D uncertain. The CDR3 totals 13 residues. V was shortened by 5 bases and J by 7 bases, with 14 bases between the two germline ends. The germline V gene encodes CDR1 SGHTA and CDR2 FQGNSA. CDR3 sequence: CASSPERVSEAFF. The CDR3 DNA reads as TGTGCCAGCAGCCCAGAGCGGGTGAGTGAAGCTTTCTTT.

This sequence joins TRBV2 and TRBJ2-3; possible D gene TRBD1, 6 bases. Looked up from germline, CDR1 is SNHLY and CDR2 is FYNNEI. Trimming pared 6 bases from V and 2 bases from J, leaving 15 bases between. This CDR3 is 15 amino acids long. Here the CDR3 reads CASRHRVHHTDTQYF. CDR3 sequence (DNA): TGTGCCAGCAGACACAGGGTCCACCACACAGATACGCAGTATTTT.

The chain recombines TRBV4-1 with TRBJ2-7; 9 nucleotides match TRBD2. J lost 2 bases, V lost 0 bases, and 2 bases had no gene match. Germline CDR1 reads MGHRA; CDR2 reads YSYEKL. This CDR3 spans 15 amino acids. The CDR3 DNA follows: TGCGCCAGCAGCCAAGAGGCTAGCGGGACCTACGAGCAGTACTTC. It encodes CASSQEASGTYEQYF.